The clone carrying this TCR beta chain has more than one count but fewer than ten. Its antigen is undetermined. Trimming pared 4 bases from V and 2 bases from J, leaving 9 bases between. The CDR3 has 12 amino acids. Germline V lookup: CDR1 SQVTM, CDR2 ANQGSEA. As it was prepared, the TCRbeta library received unique molecular identifiers. TCRdb itself ran the PCR reads through MiXCR, one entry per CDR3 protein. The table lists approximately 1,000,000 distinct CDR3 sequences, around 30% of them singletons. The record originates from a study of T-cell reconstitution after alpha-beta-depleted transplantation in children. General study results and limits: About two months after transplant, alpha-beta T cells reportedly came from several hundred expanded graft clones.

The source of this sequence is a boy younger than two who had a stem cell transplant for SCID, so the T cells may come from the graft donor. The V and J genes are TRBV29-1 and TRBJ2-7, with D unresolved. Sequenced material: PBMCs, mostly from graft donor cells, taken 360 days after TCRalphabeta/CD19-depleted stem cell transplant. Here the CDR3 reads CSVGSGPYEQYF. The CDR3 DNA is TGCAGCGTTGGGTCCGGGCCCTACGAGCAGTACTTC.